The clone carrying this T cell receptor (beta chain) was observed a handful of times. V lost 1 base, J lost 4 bases, and 10 bases lay in between. The CDR3 extends over 15 amino acids. In germline, CDR1 is MGHDK, CDR2 SYGVNS. This sample was included in a study of early T cells in non-severe SARS-CoV-2 infection. The overall study: RNA in bulk from unsorted whole blood was sequenced, and chains were unpaired.

Using its own MiXCR run on the 5' RACE reads, TCRdb lists one record per CDR3 protein. The top ten hold approximately 2.6% of the sample, which has about 80,000 distinct CDR3 sequences, about 16% seen once. The sample consisted of whole blood. The chain recombines TRBV25-1 with TRBJ2-2; the D is unclear. This clonotype was obtained from an adult who was a healthcare worker with PCR-confirmed SARS-CoV-2 infection or an uninfected control (not recorded which). The CDR3 bases are TGTGCCAGCAGTGAATTATCAGCTTCCACCGGGGAGCTGTTTTTT. Protein product: CASSELSASTGELFF.